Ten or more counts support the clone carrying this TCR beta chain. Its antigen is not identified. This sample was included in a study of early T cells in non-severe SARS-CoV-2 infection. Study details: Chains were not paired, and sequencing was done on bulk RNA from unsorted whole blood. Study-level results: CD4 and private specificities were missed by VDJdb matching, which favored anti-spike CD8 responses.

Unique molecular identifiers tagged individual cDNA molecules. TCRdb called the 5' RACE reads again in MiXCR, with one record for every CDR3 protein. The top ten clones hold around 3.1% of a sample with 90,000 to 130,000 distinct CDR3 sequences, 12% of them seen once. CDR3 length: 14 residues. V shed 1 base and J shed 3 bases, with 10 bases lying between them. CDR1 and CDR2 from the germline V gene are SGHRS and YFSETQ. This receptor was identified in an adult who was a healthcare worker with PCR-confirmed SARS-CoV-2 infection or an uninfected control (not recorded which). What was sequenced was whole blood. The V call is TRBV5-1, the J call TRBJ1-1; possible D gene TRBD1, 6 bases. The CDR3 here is CASSLLAGDTEAFF. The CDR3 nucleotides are TGCGCCAGCAGCTTGCTAGCAGGGGACACTGAAGCTTTCTTT.